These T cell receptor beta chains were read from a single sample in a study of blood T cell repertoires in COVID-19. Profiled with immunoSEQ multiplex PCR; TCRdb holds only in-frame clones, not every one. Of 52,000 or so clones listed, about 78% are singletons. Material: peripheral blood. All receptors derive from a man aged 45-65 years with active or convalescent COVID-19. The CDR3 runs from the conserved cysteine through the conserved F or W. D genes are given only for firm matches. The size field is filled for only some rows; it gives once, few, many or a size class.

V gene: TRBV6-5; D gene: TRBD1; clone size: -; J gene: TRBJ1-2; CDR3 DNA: TGTGCCAGCAGTTACGGACAGGGTTTCGCTAACTATGGCTACACCTTC; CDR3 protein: CASSYGQGFANYGYTF
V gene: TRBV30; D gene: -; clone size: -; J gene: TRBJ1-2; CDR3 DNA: TGTGCCGGCGACCCCGGGGTACGCCATGGCTACACCTTC; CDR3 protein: CAGDPGVRHGYTF
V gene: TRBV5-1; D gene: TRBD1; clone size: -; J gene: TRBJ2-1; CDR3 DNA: TGCGCCAGCAGAAGGAGGTCAGGGGGCCACAATGAGCAGTTCTTC; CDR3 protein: CASRRRSGGHNEQFF
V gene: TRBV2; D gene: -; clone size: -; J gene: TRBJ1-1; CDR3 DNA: TGTGCCAGTACGGTGAACACTGAAGCTTTCTTT; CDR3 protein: CASTVNTEAFF
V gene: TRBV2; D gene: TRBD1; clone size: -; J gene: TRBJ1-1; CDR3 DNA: TGTGCCAGCAATACACAAGACAGGGGGCAAAGACAAGCTTTCTTT; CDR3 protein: CASNTQDRGQRQAFF
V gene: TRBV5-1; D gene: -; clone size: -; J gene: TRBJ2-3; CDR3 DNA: TGCGCCAGCAGCTTGGAAGGCGGCACCACAGATACGCAGTATTTT; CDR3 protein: CASSLEGGTTDTQYF
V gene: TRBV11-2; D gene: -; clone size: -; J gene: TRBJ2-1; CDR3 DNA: TGTGCCAGCAGCCCAAGTGGCCTGACCTACAATGAGCAGTTCTTC; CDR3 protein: CASSPSGLTYNEQFF
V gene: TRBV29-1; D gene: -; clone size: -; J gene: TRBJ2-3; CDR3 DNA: TGCAGCGTTGAGAAAACCTCCCGAGTTACGCAGTATTTT; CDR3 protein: CSVEKTSRVTQYF
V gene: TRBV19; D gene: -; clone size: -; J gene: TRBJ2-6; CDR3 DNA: TGTGCCAGTAAAGGGGTTTCGGCTGGGGCCAACGTCCTGACTTTC; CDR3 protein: CASKGVSAGANVLTF
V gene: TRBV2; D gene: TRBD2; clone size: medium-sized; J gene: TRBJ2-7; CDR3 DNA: TGTGCCAGCAGCGGACTAGCGGGGCGTAGCTCCTACGAGCAGTACTTC; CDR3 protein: CASSGLAGRSSYEQYF
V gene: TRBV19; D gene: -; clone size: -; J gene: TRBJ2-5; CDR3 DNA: TGTGCCAGTAGTATATGGCTAGCGACGGAGAAAGAGACCCAGTACTTC; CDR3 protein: CASSIWLATEKETQYF
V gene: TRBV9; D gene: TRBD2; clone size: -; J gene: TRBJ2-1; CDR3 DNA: TGTGCCAGCAGCGTAGATCCTAGCGGGACCAATGAGCAGTTCTTC; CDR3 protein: CASSVDPSGTNEQFF
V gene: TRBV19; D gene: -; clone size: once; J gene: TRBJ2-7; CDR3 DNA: TGTGCCAGTAGTATAGATCTATGGGGACAACAAGAGCAGTACTTC; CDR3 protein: CASSIDLWGQQEQYF
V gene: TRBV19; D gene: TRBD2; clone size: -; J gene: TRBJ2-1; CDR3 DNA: TGTGCCAGTAGTGACTTCTCCGGGACTATACACAATGAGCAGTTCTTC; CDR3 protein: CASSDFSGTIHNEQFF
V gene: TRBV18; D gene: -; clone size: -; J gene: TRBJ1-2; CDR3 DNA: TGTGCCAGCTCACCACCGGGCCACCTAAACTATGGCTACACCTTC; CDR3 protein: CASSPPGHLNYGYTF
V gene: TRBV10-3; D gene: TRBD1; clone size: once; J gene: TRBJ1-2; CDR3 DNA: TGTGCCATCAGTGAGAGACAGGGATGGGGCTACACCTTC; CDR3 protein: CAISERQGWGYTF
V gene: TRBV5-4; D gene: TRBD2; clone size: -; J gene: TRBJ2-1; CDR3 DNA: TGTGCCAGCAGCTTGGCCGGGACTAGTGGTTATGAGCAGTTCTTC; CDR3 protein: CASSLAGTSGYEQFF
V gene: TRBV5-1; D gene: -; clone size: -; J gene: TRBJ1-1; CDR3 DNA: TGCGCCAGCAGCTCAGGTCCGTTGAACACTGAAGCTTTCTTT; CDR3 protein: CASSSGPLNTEAFF
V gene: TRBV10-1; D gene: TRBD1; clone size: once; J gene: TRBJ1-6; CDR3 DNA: TGCGCCAGCAGTGAGTTCCGACCGGGACAGGGGGTTTCACCCCTCCACTTT; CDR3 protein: CASSEFRPGQGVSPLHF
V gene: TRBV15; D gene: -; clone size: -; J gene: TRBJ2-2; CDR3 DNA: TGTGCCACCAGCGGTATCCGGGAGTCGGGCACCGGGGAGCTGTTTTTT; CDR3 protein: CATSGIRESGTGELFF
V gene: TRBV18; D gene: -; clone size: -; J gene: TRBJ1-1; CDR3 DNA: TGTGCCAGCTCACTGGAGGGTAGGGATAAAGCTTTCTTT; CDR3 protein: CASSLEGRDKAFF
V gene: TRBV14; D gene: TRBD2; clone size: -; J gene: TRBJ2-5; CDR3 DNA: TGTGCCAGCAGCCAAACTAGCGGGAGTTCGGGGGAGACCCAGTACTTC; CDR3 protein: CASSQTSGSSGETQYF
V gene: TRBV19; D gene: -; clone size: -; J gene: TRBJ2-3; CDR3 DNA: TGTGCCAGTAGTATAAGGACAGATTCAGATACGCAGTATTTT; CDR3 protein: CASSIRTDSDTQYF
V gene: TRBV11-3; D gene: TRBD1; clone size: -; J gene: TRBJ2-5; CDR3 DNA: TGTGCCAGCAGCTCCCGCTGGGACAGCCAAGAGACCCAGTACTTC; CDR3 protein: CASSSRWDSQETQYF
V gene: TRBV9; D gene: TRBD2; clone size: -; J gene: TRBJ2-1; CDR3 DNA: TGTGCCAGCAGCGTAGGACTAGCTTTTATTAACAATGAGCAGTTCTTC; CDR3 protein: CASSVGLAFINNEQFF
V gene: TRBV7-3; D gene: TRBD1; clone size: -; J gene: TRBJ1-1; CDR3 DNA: TGTGCCAGCAGCTTTGGACAGGCCACTGAAGCTTTCTTT; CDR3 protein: CASSFGQATEAFF
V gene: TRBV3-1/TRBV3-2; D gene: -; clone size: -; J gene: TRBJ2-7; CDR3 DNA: TGTGCCAGCAGCCCACGGACTCTAGGCTACGAGCAGTACTTC; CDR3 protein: CASSPRTLGYEQYF